The clone carrying this T cell receptor beta chain was observed many times. The data were taken from a study of response to subunit inactivated influenza vaccine. Germline V gene lookup returns CDR1 MNHNS and CDR2 SASEGT. The V end lost 6 bases, the J end lost 3 bases, and 12 bases lay between the germline ends. The CDR3 sequence is 14 residues long. TCRdb re-derived calls from the RT-PCR reads in MiXCR, one entry per CDR3 protein. Seen here are 500,000 to 600,000 distinct CDR3 sequences, 15% to 20% observed once, and the top ten hold 3% to 3.5%. The receptor was derived from a man aged 50 to 69 who received an inactivated influenza vaccine. The chain links TRBV6-1 to TRBJ1-5, with D tentatively TRBD1 (5 bases). The sample in question was CD4+ T cells sorted from PBMCs, obtained less than 30 months after vaccination. CDR3 sequence (DNA): TGTGCCAGCAGCCGGGACGGCACCAATCAGCCCCAGCATTTT. As protein: CASSRDGTNQPQHF.